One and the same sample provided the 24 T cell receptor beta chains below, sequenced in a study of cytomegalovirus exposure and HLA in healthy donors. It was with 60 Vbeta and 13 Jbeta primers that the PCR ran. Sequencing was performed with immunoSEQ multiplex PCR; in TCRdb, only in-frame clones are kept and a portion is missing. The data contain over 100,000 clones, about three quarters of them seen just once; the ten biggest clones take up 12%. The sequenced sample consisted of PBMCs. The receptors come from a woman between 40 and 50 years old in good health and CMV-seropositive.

The CDR3 sequence: CASSLEKARGSPLHF. Written as DNA, the CDR3 is TGCGCCAGCAGCTTGGAGAAAGCCAGGGGATCACCCCTCCACTTT. The V gene is TRBV5-1, the J gene TRBJ1-6; D is possibly TRBD1 (6 bases). Germline V gene sequence: CDR1 SGHRS, CDR2 YFSETQ. The CDR3 spans 15 residues. V lost 0 bases and J lost 10, with 14 bases in between.

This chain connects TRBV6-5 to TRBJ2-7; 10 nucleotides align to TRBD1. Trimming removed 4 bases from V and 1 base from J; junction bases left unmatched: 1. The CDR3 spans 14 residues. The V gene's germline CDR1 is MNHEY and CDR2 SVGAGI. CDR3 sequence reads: CASSWGQGSYEQYF. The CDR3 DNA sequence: TGTGCCAGCAGTTGGGGACAGGGGTCCTACGAGCAGTACTTC.

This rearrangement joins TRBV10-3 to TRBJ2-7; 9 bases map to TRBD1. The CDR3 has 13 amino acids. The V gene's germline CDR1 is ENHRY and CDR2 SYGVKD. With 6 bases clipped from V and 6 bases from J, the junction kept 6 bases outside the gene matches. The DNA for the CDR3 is TGTGCCATCAGGGGACAGGGAGTGGTCGAGCAGTACTTC. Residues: CAIRGQGVVEQYF.

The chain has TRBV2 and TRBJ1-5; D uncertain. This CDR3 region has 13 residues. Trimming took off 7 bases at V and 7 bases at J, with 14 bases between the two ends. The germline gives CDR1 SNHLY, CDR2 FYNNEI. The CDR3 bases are TGTGCCAGCACCGTCGTCCTAAACCAGCCCCAGCATTTT. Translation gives CASTVVLNQPQHF.

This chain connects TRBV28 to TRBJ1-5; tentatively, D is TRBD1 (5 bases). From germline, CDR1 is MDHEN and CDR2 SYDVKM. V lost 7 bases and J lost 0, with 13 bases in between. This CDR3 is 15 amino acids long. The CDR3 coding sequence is TGTGCCAGCACCGCCGACAGTTATAGCAATCAGCCCCAGCATTTT. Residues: CASTADSYSNQPQHF.

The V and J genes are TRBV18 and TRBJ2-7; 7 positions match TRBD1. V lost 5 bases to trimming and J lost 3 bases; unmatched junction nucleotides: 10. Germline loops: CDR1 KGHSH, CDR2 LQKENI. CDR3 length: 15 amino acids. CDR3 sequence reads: CASSFQQGSFYEQYF. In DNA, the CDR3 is TGTGCCAGCTCATTTCAACAGGGGTCCTTCTACGAGCAGTACTTC.

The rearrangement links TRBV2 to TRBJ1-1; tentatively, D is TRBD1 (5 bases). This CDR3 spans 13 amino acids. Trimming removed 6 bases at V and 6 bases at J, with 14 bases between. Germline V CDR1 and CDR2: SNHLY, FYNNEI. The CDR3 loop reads CASRAQQESEAFF. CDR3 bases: TGTGCCAGCAGGGCGCAACAGGAGTCTGAAGCTTTCTTT.

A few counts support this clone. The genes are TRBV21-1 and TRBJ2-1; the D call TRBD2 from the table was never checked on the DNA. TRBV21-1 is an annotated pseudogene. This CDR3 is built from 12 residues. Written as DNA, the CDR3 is TGTGCCAGCAGCAAAGAGCACAATGAGCAGTTCTTC. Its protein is CASSKEHNEQFF.

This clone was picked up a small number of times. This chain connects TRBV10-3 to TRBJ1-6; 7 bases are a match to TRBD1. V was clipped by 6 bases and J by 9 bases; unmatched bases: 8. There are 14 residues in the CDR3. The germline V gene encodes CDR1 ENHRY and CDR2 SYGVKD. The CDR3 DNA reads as TGTGCCATCAGACGGGACAGCAATACTTCACCCCTCCACTTT. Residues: CAIRRDSNTSPLHF.

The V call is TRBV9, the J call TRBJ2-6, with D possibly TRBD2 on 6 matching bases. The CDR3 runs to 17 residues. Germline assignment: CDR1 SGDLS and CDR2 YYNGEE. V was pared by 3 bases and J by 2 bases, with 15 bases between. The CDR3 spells CASSGGVFGTGANVLTF. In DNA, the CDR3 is TGTGCCAGCAGCGGGGGGGTTTTTGGGACTGGGGCCAACGTCCTGACTTTC.

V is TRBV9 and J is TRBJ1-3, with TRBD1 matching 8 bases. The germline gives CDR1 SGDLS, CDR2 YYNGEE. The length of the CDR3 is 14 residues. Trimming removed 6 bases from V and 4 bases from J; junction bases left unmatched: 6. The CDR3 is CASKDREFGNTIYF. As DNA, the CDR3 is TGTGCCAGCAAGGACAGGGAATTCGGAAACACCATATATTTT.

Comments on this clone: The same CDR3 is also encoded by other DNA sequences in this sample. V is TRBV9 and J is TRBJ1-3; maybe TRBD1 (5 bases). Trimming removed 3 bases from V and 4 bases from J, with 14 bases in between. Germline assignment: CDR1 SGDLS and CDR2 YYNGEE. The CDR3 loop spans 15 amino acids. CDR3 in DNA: TGTGCCAGCAGCGCCACAGGCCACGCCGGAAACACCATATATTTT. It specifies CASSATGHAGNTIYF.

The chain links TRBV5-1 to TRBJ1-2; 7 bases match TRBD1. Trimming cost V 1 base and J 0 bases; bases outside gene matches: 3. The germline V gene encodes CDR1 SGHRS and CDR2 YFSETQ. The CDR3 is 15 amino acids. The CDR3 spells CASSLTQGANYGYTF. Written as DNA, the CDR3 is TGCGCCAGCAGCTTGACCCAGGGGGCTAACTATGGCTACACCTTC.

The CDR3 coding sequence is TGTGCCAGCAGCGTCAGGGGGCAGAGTATAAGTGGCTACACCTTC. It codes for CASSVRGQSISGYTF. The chain couples TRBV2 to TRBJ1-2; 8 nucleotides align to TRBD1. Trimming cost V 6 bases and J 7 bases; bases outside gene matches: 13. CDR3 size: 15 residues. The germline gives CDR1 SNHLY, CDR2 FYNNEI.

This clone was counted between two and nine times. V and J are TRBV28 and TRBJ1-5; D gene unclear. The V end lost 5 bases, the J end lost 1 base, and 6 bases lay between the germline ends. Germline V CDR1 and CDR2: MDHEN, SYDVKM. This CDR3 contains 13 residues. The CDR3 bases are TGTGCCAGCAGTGTTGAGAGCAATCAGCCCCAGCATTTT. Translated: CASSVESNQPQHF.

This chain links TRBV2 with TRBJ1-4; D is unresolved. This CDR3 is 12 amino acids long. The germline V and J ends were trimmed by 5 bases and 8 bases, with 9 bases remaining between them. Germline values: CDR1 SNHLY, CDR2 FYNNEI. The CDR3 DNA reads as TGTGCCAGCAGTTGGCGAGGGGAAAAACTGTTTTTT. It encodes CASSWRGEKLFF.

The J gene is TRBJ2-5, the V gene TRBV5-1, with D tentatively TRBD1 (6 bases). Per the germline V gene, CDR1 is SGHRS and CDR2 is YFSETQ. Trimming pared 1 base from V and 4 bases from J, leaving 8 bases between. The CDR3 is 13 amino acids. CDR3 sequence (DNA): TGCGCCAGCAGCTTGCAGGGGACAGAGACCCAGTACTTC. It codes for CASSLQGTETQYF.

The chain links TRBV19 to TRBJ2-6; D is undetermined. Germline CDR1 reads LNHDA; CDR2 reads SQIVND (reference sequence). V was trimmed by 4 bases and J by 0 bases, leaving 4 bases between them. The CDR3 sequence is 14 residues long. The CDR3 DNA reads TGTGCCAGTAGTAGCAGCTCTGGGGCCAACGTCCTGACTTTC. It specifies CASSSSSGANVLTF. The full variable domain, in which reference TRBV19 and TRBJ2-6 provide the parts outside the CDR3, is DGGITQSPKYLFRKEGQNVTLSCEQNLNHDAMYWYRQDPGQGLRLIYYSQIVNDFQKGDIAEGYSVSREKKESFPLTVTSAQKNPTAFYLCASSSSSGANVLTFGAGSRLTVL.

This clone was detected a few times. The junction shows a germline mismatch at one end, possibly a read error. CDR3 region: CSSSLGRRGTGQETQYF. In nucleotides, the CDR3 is TGTTCCAGCAGCTTGGGCAGGAGGGGGACAGGGCAAGAGACCCAGTACTTC. The rearrangement links TRBV7-9 to TRBJ2-5; the match to TRBD1 covers 9 bases. The germline gives CDR1 SEHNR, CDR2 FQNEAQ (reference sequence). This CDR3 contains 17 residues.

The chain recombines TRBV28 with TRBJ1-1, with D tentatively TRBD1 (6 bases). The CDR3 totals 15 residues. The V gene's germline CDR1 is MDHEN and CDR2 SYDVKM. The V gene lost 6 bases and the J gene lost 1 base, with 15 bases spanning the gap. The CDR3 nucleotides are TGTGCCAGCAGCGGGGGGGGCGATGGGAACACTGAAGCTTTCTTT. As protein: CASSGGGDGNTEAFF. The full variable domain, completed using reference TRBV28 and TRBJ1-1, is DVKVTQSSRYLVKRTGEKVFLECVQDMDHENMFWYRQDPGLGLRLIYFSYDVKMKEKGDIPEGYSVSREKKERFSLILESASTNQTSMYLCASSGGGDGNTEAFFGQGTRLTVV.

CDR3 sequence reads: CASSAQGGYGYTF. The CDR3, as DNA: TGTGCCAGCAGTGCACAGGGTGGCTATGGCTACACCTTC. The chain employs TRBV25-1 and TRBJ1-2, with D possibly being TRBD1 (6 bases). Trimming took off 4 bases at V and 4 bases at J, with 10 bases between the two ends. CDR3 length equals 13 residues. Germline V CDR1 and CDR2: MGHDK, SYGVNS.

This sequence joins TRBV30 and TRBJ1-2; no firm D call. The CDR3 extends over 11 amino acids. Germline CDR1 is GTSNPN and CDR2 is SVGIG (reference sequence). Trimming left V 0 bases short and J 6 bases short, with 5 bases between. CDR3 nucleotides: TGTGCCTGGAGTGTAAATAATGGCTACACCTTC. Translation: CAWSVNNGYTF.

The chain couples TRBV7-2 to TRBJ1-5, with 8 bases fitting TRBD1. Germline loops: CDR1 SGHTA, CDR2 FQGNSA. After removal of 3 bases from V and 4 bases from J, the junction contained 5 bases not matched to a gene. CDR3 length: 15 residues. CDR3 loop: CASSFQDRANQPQHF. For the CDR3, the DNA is TGTGCCAGCAGCTTCCAGGACAGGGCAAATCAGCCCCAGCATTTT. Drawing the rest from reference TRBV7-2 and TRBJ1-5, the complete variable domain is GAGVSQSPSNKVTEKGKDVELRCDPISGHTALYWYRQSLGQGLEFLIYFQGNSAPDKSGLPSDRFSAERTGGSVSTLTIQRTQQEDSAVYLCASSFQDRANQPQHFGDGTRLSIL.

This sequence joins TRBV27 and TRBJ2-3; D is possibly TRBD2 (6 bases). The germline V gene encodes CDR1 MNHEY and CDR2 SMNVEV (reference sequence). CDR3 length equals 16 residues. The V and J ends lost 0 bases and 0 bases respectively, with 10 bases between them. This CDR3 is CASSLSRGLSTDTQYF. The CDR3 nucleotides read TGTGCCAGCAGTTTATCAAGGGGACTCAGCACAGATACGCAGTATTTT.